This T cell receptor (beta chain) was sequenced in a study of blood T cell repertoires in COVID-19. Study summary: Acute-phase and convalescent COVID-19 samples originated in the United States, Italy and Spain. From T cells, B-cell-depleted T cells, or PBMCs came the material, which was cDNA or gDNA.

The germline CDR1 and CDR2 sequences are MNHNS and SASEGT. V gave up 0 bases and J gave up 4 bases; unmatched junction bases: 8. This CDR3 spans 16 amino acids. In the study's own analysis: From reference gene primer amplification, estimates of nucleated cell counts were derived. Profiled with immunoSEQ multiplex PCR; TCRdb holds only in-frame clones, not every one. V and J calls and clone size are as listed in that table; D and trimming were resolved from the DNA. The sample holds about 170,000 clones, 70% to 90% seen once. Sequencing used peripheral blood. The receptor comes from a woman of 80 years or more with COVID-19, enrolled during active disease. The chain couples TRBV6-1 to TRBJ1-2; 7 nucleotides align to TRBD1. The CDR3 region has the DNA TGTGCCAGCAGTGAAGCACAGGGGAATCCTCGCTATGGCTACACCTTC. Translating gives CASSEAQGNPRYGYTF.